The present T cell receptor beta chain was sequenced within a study of T cells in localized non-small cell lung cancer. V dropped 4 bases and J dropped 1 base, with 11 bases sitting between them. Germline V lookup: CDR1 SGHKS, CDR2 YYEKEE (reference sequence). The CDR3 spans 14 residues. Assay: immunoSEQ multiplex PCR; the TCRdb copy retains only in-frame clones and omits some. The data contain 25,000 to 35,000 clones, about 80% of them singletons. General observations from the study: Highest T cell clonality was seen in uninvolved adjacent lung, surpassing that measured in tumor. Increased T cell density in blood showed an association with longer overall survival. Median roughly 57 top-100 tumor clones were shared with paired adjacent lung.

Concerning this clone itself: The antigen remains unidentified.

This chain connects TRBV5-5 to TRBJ1-1; D not certain. Sequenced material: peripheral blood, taken before any cancer treatment. The receptor comes from a male donor aged 60 or over with stage III squamous cell lung carcinoma. The CDR3 region has the DNA TGTGCCAGCAGCAAACCAAACAGGAACACTGAAGCTTTCTTT. Residues: CASSKPNRNTEAFF.